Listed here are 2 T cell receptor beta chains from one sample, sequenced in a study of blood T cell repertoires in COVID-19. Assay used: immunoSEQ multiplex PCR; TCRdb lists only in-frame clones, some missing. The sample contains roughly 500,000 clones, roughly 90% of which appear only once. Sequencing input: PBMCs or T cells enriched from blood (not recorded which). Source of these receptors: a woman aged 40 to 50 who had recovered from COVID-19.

CDR3 in DNA: TGTGCCAGCAGTTACGATCAGGACAGAACCTACGAGCAGTACTTC. This encodes CASSYDQDRTYEQYF. This rearrangement joins TRBV6-2 or TRBV6-3 to TRBJ2-7, with a weak D call TRBD1 (6 bases). CDR1 is MNHEY, CDR2 SVGEGT, per germline. The V end was cut by 2 bases, the J end by 2 bases, with 13 bases between. The CDR3 is made up of 15 amino acids.

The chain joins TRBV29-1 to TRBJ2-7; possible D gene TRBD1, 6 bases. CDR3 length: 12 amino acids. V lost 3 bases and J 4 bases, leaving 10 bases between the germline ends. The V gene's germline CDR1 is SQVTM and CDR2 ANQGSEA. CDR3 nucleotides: TGCAGCGTTGATTCAGGGGAGTACGAGCAGTACTTC. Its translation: CSVDSGEYEQYF.